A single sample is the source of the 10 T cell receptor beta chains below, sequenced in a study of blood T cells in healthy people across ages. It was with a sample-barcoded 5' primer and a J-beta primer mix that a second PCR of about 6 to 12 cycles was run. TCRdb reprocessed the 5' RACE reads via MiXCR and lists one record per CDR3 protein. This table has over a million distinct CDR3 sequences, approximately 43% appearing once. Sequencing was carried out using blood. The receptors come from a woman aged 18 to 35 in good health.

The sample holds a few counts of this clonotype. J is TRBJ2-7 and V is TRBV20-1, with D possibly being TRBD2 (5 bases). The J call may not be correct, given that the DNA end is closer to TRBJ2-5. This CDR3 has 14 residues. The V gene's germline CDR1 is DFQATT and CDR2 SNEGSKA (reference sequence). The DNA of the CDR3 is TGCAGTGCTAGAGAGACCGGGATAATAGAGACCCAGTACTTC. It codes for CSARETGIIETQYF.

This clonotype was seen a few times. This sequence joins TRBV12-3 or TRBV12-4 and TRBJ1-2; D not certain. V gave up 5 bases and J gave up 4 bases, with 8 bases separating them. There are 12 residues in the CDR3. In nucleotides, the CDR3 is TGTGCCAGCAGTCCGAACCTCTATGGCTACACCTTC. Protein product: CASSPNLYGYTF.

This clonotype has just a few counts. The CDR3 nucleotides read TGTGCCTTGAATTTAGGGGCCAGATCACCCCTCCACTTT. Its translation: CALNLGARSPLHF. The chain carries TRBV30 and TRBJ1-6; D may be TRBD1 (5 bases). Germline-derived CDR1 and CDR2 are GTSNPN and SVGIG (reference sequence). Trimming left V 7 bases short and J 10 bases short, with 17 bases between. The CDR3 covers 13 residues.

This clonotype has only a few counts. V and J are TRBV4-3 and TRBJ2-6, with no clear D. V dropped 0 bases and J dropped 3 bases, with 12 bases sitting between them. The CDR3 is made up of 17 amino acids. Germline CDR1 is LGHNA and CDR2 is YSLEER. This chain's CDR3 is CASSQEAVLDGANVLTF. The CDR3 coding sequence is TGCGCCAGCAGCCAAGAGGCGGTCTTGGATGGGGCCAACGTCCTGACTTTC.

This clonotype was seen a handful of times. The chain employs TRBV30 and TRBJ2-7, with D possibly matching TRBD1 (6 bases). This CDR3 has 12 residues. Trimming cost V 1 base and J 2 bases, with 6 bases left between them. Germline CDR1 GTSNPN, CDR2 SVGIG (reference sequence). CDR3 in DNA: TGTGCCTGGAGTGGACAGGCCTACGAGCAGTACTTC. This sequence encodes CAWSGQAYEQYF.

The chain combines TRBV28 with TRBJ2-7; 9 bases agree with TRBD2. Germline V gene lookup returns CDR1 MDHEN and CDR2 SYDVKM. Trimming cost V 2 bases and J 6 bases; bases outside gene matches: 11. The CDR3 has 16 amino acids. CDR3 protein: CASSLMPSGILSEQYF. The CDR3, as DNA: TGTGCCAGCAGTTTAATGCCTAGCGGGATACTCAGCGAGCAGTACTTC.

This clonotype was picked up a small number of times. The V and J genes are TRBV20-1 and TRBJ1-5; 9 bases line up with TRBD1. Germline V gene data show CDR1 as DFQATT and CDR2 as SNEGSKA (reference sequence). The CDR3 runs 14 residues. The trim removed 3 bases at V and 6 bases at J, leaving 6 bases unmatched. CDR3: CSARNRGPGQPQHF. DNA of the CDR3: TGCAGTGCTAGGAACAGGGGGCCCGGTCAGCCCCAGCATTTT.

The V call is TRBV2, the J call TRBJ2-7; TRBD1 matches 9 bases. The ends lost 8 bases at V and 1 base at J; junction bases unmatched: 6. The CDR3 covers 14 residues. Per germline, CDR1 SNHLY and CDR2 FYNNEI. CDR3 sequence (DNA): TGTGCCAGCCTCTGGGACAGGGCTTCCTACGAGCAGTACTTC. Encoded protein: CASLWDRASYEQYF.

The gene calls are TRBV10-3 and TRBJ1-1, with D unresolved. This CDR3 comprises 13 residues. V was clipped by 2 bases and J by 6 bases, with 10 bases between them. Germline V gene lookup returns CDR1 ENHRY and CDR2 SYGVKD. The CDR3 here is CAISEEGGAEAFF. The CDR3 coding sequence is TGTGCCATCAGTGAGGAGGGTGGGGCTGAAGCTTTCTTT.

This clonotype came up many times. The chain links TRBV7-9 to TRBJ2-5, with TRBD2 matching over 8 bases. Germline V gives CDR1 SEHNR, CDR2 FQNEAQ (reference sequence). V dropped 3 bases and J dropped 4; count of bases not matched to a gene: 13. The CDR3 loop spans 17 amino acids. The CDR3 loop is CASSFGLSAGGAETQYF. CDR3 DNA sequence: TGTGCCAGCAGCTTTGGTTTATCTGCGGGGGGTGCAGAGACCCAGTACTTC.